This TCR beta chain emerged from a study of blood T cell repertoires in COVID-19. The germline gives CDR1 SGHVS, CDR2 FNYEAQ. The CDR3 runs to 17 residues. V gave up 1 base and J gave up 6 bases, with 18 bases separating them. Authors' methods: Amplifying reference gene primers gave estimates of nucleated cell counts. Assay: immunoSEQ multiplex PCR; the TCRdb copy retains only in-frame clones and omits some. That table gives V, J and clone size, and the DNA gave D and trimming. This sample has around 300,000 clones, with 85% to 90% found just once. The rearrangement joins TRBV7-6 to TRBJ1-4, with D hard to call. This clonotype was obtained from a woman aged 60-70 years who had recovered from COVID-19. What was sequenced was PBMCs or T cells enriched from blood (not recorded which). In nucleotides, the CDR3 is TGTGCCAGCAGCTTAGGAGGGCCCTCCTGGGGAGATGAAAAACTGTTTTTT. Protein: CASSLGGPSWGDEKLFF.